One sample yielded the 18 T cell receptor beta chains listed below, sequenced in a study of human T cells and chemical hapten exposure. Time point indicated: patch test 1, 2 weeks after DPC sensitization. Regarding treatment: therapeutic diphenylcyclopropenone sensitization with weekly scalp DPC. TCRdb itself ran the RACE reads through MiXCR, one entry per CDR3 protein. The repertoire includes roughly 74,000 distinct CDR3 sequences, 25% to 40% of them detected once, and about 10% sits in the top ten. The specimen was whole blood, collected in connection with sensitization to the hapten diphenylcyclopropenone (DPC). The receptors shown here come from a man aged 35-49 years with alopecia areata. Some clones in this sample may be carry-over from other donors' samples.

This clonotype was recorded a few times. J is TRBJ1-4 and V is TRBV3-1; 9 bases map to TRBD1. Germline CDR1 reads LGHDT; CDR2 reads YNNKEL (reference sequence). V shed 7 bases and J 7 bases; nucleotides not matched to a gene: 4. The CDR3 is 13 amino acids. The DNA of the CDR3 is TGTGCCAGCACCGACAGGGGGTCTGAAAAACTGTTTTTT. It yields the protein CASTDRGSEKLFF.

This clonotype has just a few counts. V is TRBV20-1 and J is TRBJ1-1; D uncertain. Germline CDR1 reads DFQATT; CDR2 reads SNEGSKA (reference sequence). Trimming removed 1 base from V and 4 bases from J, with 7 bases in between. The CDR3 covers 12 residues. CDR3 sequence (DNA): TGCAGTGCTAGAGGGGAGGTCACTGAAGCTTTCTTT. It codes for CSARGEVTEAFF.

This clonotype was found a few times. The V gene is TRBV7-2, the J gene TRBJ1-1; D is undetermined. V shed 1 base and J shed 7 bases, with 10 bases lying between them. The CDR3 spans 13 residues. The germline CDR1 and CDR2 sequences are SGHTA and FQGNSA. CDR3 sequence (DNA): TGTGCCAGCAGCTTAGAGTCGCACCTTGAAGCTTTCTTT. Its translation: CASSLESHLEAFF. The entire variable domain, with the rest obtained from reference TRBV7-2 and TRBJ1-1, is as follows: GAGVSQSPSNKVTEKGKDVELRCDPISGHTALYWYRQSLGQGLEFLIYFQGNSAPDKSGLPSDRFSAERTGGSVSTLTIQRTQQEDSAVYLCASSLESHLEAFFGQGTRLTVV.

This clonotype has more than one count but fewer than ten. V is TRBV10-3 and J is TRBJ1-5; 8 bases match TRBD1. Germline CDR1 ENHRY, CDR2 SYGVKD. V was pared by 2 bases and J by 7 bases, with 7 bases of the junction left unmatched. This CDR3 comprises 15 residues. Here the CDR3 reads CAISEAAGGGQPQHF. In DNA, the CDR3 is TGTGCCATCAGTGAGGCTGCAGGGGGCGGGCAGCCCCAGCATTTT.

The chain combines TRBV7-2 with TRBJ2-3; TRBD1 matches 8 bases. The CDR3 extends over 15 amino acids. After removal of 4 bases from V and 0 bases from J, the junction contained 3 bases not matched to a gene. Germline V gene data show CDR1 as SGHTA and CDR2 as FQGNSA. In DNA form, the CDR3 reads TGTGCCAGCAGCTGGCGGACAGGGAGCACAGATACGCAGTATTTT. Translation gives CASSWRTGSTDTQYF. Full variable domain (remainder filled in from reference TRBV7-2 and TRBJ2-3): GAGVSQSPSNKVTEKGKDVELRCDPISGHTALYWYRQSLGQGLEFLIYFQGNSAPDKSGLPSDRFSAERTGGSVSTLTIQRTQQEDSAVYLCASSWRTGSTDTQYFGPGTRLTVL.

This clonotype occurred once. The J gene is TRBJ2-3, the V gene TRBV27; D is possibly TRBD2 (5 bases). The CDR3 spans 15 residues. Trimming took off 3 bases at V and 0 bases at J, with 10 bases between the two ends. Germline lookup yields CDR1 MNHEY and CDR2 SMNVEV (reference sequence). CDR3 protein: CASSFTAASTDTQYF. The CDR3 region has the DNA TGTGCCAGCAGTTTTACAGCGGCAAGCACAGATACGCAGTATTTT.

The V gene is TRBV5-1, the J gene TRBJ2-5; TRBD2 might be the D (6 bases). V lost 1 base and J 5 bases, leaving 6 bases between the germline ends. The CDR3 runs to 12 residues. Germline loops: CDR1 SGHRS, CDR2 YFSETQ. The CDR3 is CASSLTSETQYF. The CDR3 bases are TGCGCCAGCAGCTTGACTAGCGAGACCCAGTACTTC.

V gene TRBV24-1 combines with J gene TRBJ2-1; D may be TRBD1 (5 bases). Germline lookup yields CDR1 KGHDR and CDR2 SFDVKD. V was cut by 3 bases and J by 10 bases, with 9 bases left in between. The CDR3 spans 12 residues. CDR3 amino acids: CATSDRQGEQFF. As DNA, the CDR3 is TGTGCCACCAGTGATCGCCAGGGAGAGCAGTTCTTC.

This clonotype was seen more than once but under ten times. The V call is TRBV25-1, the J call TRBJ2-5; a weak D match, TRBD1 (6 bases). CDR1 is MGHDK, CDR2 SYGVNS, per germline. Trimming took 6 bases from V and 5 from J, leaving 16 bases between them. The CDR3 is made up of 14 amino acids. CDR3 bases: TGTGCCAGCAGCCCTGTAGCGAGGGGGGAGACCCAGTACTTC. This codes for CASSPVARGETQYF.

This clonotype was seen repeatedly, ten times or more. The chain combines TRBV4-3 with TRBJ2-2, with D unresolved. This CDR3 spans 15 amino acids. From germline, CDR1 is LGHNA and CDR2 YSLEER. The V end lost 4 bases, the J end lost 0 bases, and 9 bases lay between the germline ends. The CDR3 bases are TGCGCCAGCAGCCCATGGACCGCGAACACCGGGGAGCTGTTTTTT. This encodes CASSPWTANTGELFF.

This clonotype has just a few counts. J is TRBJ1-6 and V is TRBV6-6; D is unresolved. Trimming cost V 8 bases and J 9 bases, with 14 bases left between them. CDR1 MNHNY and CDR2 SVGAGI come from the germline V gene (reference sequence). This CDR3 contains 13 residues. The CDR3 loop is CASGVSKGSPLHF. In nucleotides, the CDR3 is TGTGCCAGCGGGGTCTCTAAGGGTTCACCCCTCCACTTT.

This clonotype occurred a few times. The chain has TRBV15 and TRBJ2-6; possible D gene TRBD2, 6 bases. The V and J ends lost 1 base and 1 base respectively, with 14 bases between them. CDR3 size: 18 residues. Germline loops: CDR1 LNHNV, CDR2 YYDKDF (reference sequence). The CDR3 sequence: CATSRVTGAGSGANVLTF. The DNA of the CDR3 is TGTGCCACCAGCAGAGTTACGGGAGCCGGGTCTGGGGCCAACGTCCTGACTTTC.

V usage is TRBV20-1 and J usage is TRBJ2-7, with 7 bases identical to TRBD2. Germline CDR1 DFQATT, CDR2 SNEGSKA (reference sequence). Losses at the gene ends were 3 bases for V and 0 bases for J; bases not matched to a gene: 14. This CDR3 is built from 17 residues. In DNA, the CDR3 is TGCAGTGCTAGTCCCCGAGCGGGAAGACTGAGCTCCTACGAGCAGTACTTC. Its protein is CSASPRAGRLSSYEQYF.

J is TRBJ1-2 and V is TRBV2; 11 positions agree with TRBD1. J lost 3 bases, V lost 5 bases, and 2 bases had no gene match. CDR1 SNHLY and CDR2 FYNNEI come from the germline V gene. This CDR3 spans 14 amino acids. CDR3 residues: CASSRDRGDYGYTF. The CDR3 nucleotides are TGTGCCAGCAGTCGGGACAGGGGGGACTATGGCTACACCTTC.

This clonotype appeared a few times. The chain employs TRBV5-6 and TRBJ1-2; D may be TRBD1 (5 bases). The CDR3 length is 15 residues. Germline V gives CDR1 SGHDT, CDR2 YYEEEE. Trimming shortened V by 3 bases and J by 0 bases, and 12 bases separated the two germline ends. DNA for the CDR3: TGTGCCAGCAGCTACTTAGGGGACCCTAACTATGGCTACACCTTC. Its translation: CASSYLGDPNYGYTF.

This clonotype was seen only a few times. For the CDR3, the DNA is TGTGCCTGCAAGCGGGAGGCCTCCTACAATGAGCAGTTCTTC. This encodes CACKREASYNEQFF. The chain couples TRBV30 to TRBJ2-1; 9 positions agree with TRBD2. CDR3 length: 14 residues. J lost 0 bases, V lost 6 bases, and 3 bases had no gene match. Germline assignment: CDR1 GTSNPN and CDR2 SVGIG (reference sequence).

This clonotype occurred a few times. The V gene is TRBV20-1, the J gene TRBJ2-7; no clear D. The CDR3 extends over 11 amino acids. Trimming stripped 0 bases from V and 6 bases from J, with 6 bases between. Germline-derived CDR1 and CDR2 are DFQATT and SNEGSKA (reference sequence). The CDR3 bases are TGCAGTGCTAGAGAATATCCCGAGCAGTACTTC. This gives the protein CSAREYPEQYF.

This clonotype was seen more than once but under ten times. The chain recombines TRBV19 with TRBJ2-1; no reliable D call. V shed 0 bases and J shed 10 bases, with 13 bases lying between them. CDR1 is LNHDA and CDR2 is SQIVND in the germline V gene (reference sequence). This CDR3 spans 14 amino acids. CDR3 nucleotide sequence: TGTGCCAGTAGTATAGACCTGGGCGTCGAGGAGCAGTTCTTC. It codes for CASSIDLGVEEQFF.